The 28 T cell receptor beta chains reported below all come from one sample, sequenced in a study of breast tumors, draining lymph nodes, adjacent tissues. The lymph nodes were axillary draining lymph nodes from breast cancer patients. TCRdb re-analysed the multiplex PCR reads in MiXCR, keeping a single row per CDR3 protein. The sample contains 200,000 or so distinct CDR3 sequences, 31% of which appear only once. The sequencing input was axillary lymph node tissue. These receptors were collected from a female donor with breast cancer. Some clones in this sample may be carry-over from other donors' samples.

The genes are TRBV5-4 and TRBJ2-1; weak D call: TRBD2 (5 bases). CDR1 SGHNT and CDR2 YYREEE come from the germline V gene (reference sequence). The CDR3 has 15 residues. V was clipped by 3 bases and J by 2 bases, with 12 bases between them. The CDR3 region has the DNA TGTGCCAGCAGCTCGAAGGAGGACCCCTACAATGAGCAGTTCTTC. As protein: CASSSKEDPYNEQFF.

This clonotype was seen repeatedly, ten times or more. This sequence joins TRBV2 and TRBJ1-4; D gene unclear. V lost 6 bases and J lost 0, with 11 bases in between. CDR3 length equals 15 residues. Germline assignment: CDR1 SNHLY and CDR2 FYNNEI. The DNA for the CDR3 is TGTGCCAGCAGCCGTCGAGAAGCAACTAATGAAAAACTGTTTTTT. Its protein is CASSRREATNEKLFF.

This clonotype showed up just a few times. The chain uses TRBV5-1 and TRBJ1-1; 7 positions match TRBD1. This CDR3 is 12 amino acids long. Germline values: CDR1 SGHRS, CDR2 YFSETQ. Trimming took 3 bases from V and 9 from J; bases not matched to a gene: 5. The CDR3 protein is CASSSLTGQAFF. As DNA, the CDR3 is TGCGCCAGCAGCTCATTGACAGGGCAAGCTTTCTTT.

This clonotype was found once. The chain carries TRBV7-2 and TRBJ2-1, with TRBD2 matching 9 bases. The CDR3 has 16 amino acids. The V and J ends lost 0 bases and 12 bases, in that order; junction bases with no gene match: 12. Per the germline V gene, CDR1 is SGHTA and CDR2 is FQGNSA. The CDR3 protein is CASSLALAGNSGRQFF. CDR3 DNA sequence: TGTGCCAGCAGCTTAGCGCTAGCGGGAAATTCAGGTCGGCAGTTCTTC.

The V gene is TRBV5-4, the J gene TRBJ2-3; maybe TRBD2 (5 bases). Trimming took 5 bases from V and 4 from J, leaving 17 bases between them. Germline V lookup: CDR1 SGHNT, CDR2 YYREEE (reference sequence). This CDR3 is built from 15 residues. For the CDR3, the DNA is TGTGCCAGCAGTTCCGGGATAGGGAATCCAGATACGCAGTATTTT. Residues: CASSSGIGNPDTQYF.

The chain links TRBV15 to TRBJ1-5; D not resolved. The CDR3 is 14 residues long. Germline CDR1 is LNHNV and CDR2 is YYDKDF (reference sequence). The V gene lost 1 base and the J gene lost 11 bases, with 15 bases spanning the gap. CDR3 in DNA: TGTGCCACCAGCAGAGGAGGAAGCGGGAGGTCCCAGCATTTT. This gives the protein CATSRGGSGRSQHF.

The gene calls are TRBV5-1 and TRBJ1-6; D remains unclear. CDR1 and CDR2 from the germline V gene are SGHRS and YFSETQ. The CDR3 is made up of 14 amino acids. The V and J ends lost 0 bases and 13 bases respectively, with 14 bases between them. The CDR3 DNA follows: TGCGCCAGCAGCTTGGGCTCCGAGGGTTCCCCCCTCCACTTT. It is translated as CASSLGSEGSPLHF. Full variable domain (outside the CDR3, taken from reference TRBV5-1 and TRBJ1-6): KAGVTQTPRYLIKTRGQQVTLSCSPISGHRSVSWYQQTPGQGLQFLFEYFSETQRNKGNFPGRFSGRQFSNSRSEMNVSTLELGDSALYLCASSLGSEGSPLHFGNGTRLTVT.

The gene calls are TRBV9 and TRBJ2-3, with D hard to call. The CDR3 has 13 residues. Germline-derived CDR1 and CDR2 are SGDLS and YYNGEE. Trimming took 0 bases from V and 10 from J, leaving 12 bases between them. CDR3 loop: CASSVDDGFAQYF. Written as DNA, the CDR3 is TGTGCCAGCAGCGTAGACGATGGATTTGCGCAGTATTTT.

J is TRBJ2-7 and V is TRBV6-5; 10 bases are shared with TRBD1. This CDR3 has 13 residues. The germline V gene has CDR1 MNHEY and CDR2 SVGAGI. V shed 10 bases and J 5 bases; nucleotides not matched to a gene: 8. The DNA for the CDR3 is TGTGCCACCAAAGGACAGGGGGAGGACGAGCAGTACTTC. Translation gives CATKGQGEDEQYF.

The chain couples TRBV6-5 to TRBJ1-1; D ambiguous. The CDR3 is 13 amino acids. Germline V gives CDR1 MNHEY, CDR2 SVGAGI. Trimming took 5 bases from V and 1 from J, leaving 8 bases between them. The CDR3 loop reads CASSPLGNTEAFF. In DNA, the CDR3 is TGTGCCAGCAGTCCCCTCGGGAACACTGAAGCTTTCTTT.

This clonotype was picked up a small number of times. The chain carries TRBV3-1 and TRBJ1-4, with a weak D call TRBD1 (5 bases). The V gene lost 0 bases and the J gene lost 4 bases, with 12 bases spanning the gap. CDR3 length: 16 amino acids. Germline-derived CDR1 and CDR2 are LGHDT and YNNKEL (reference sequence). The CDR3, as DNA: TGTGCCAGCAGCCAAGATCTTTCCGGGGGTAATGAAAAACTGTTTTTT. This codes for CASSQDLSGGNEKLFF.

This clonotype occurred many times. The rearrangement links TRBV5-8 to TRBJ1-3; D is perhaps TRBD1 (5 bases). Germline V lookup: CDR1 SGHTS, CDR2 YDEGEE. V lost 4 bases to trimming and J lost 0 bases, with 11 bases between them. This CDR3 comprises 15 residues. The CDR3 sequence is CASSAGLHSGNTIYF. The CDR3 DNA follows: TGTGCCAGCAGCGCGGGACTCCACTCTGGAAACACCATATATTTT.

This clonotype was seen a handful of times. The chain recombines TRBV28 with TRBJ2-1, with a weak D call TRBD2 (5 bases). The CDR3 runs to 13 residues. Germline V CDR1 and CDR2: MDHEN, SYDVKM. The V end was cut by 7 bases, the J end by 9 bases, with 16 bases between. In DNA, the CDR3 is TGTGCCAGCAAGAATGCCGGGGTCGGTGAGCAGTTCTTC. Residues: CASKNAGVGEQFF.

This clonotype was seen a handful of times. The chain employs TRBV18 and TRBJ1-2; a weak D match, TRBD1 (6 bases). Trimming pared 3 bases from V and 6 bases from J, leaving 11 bases between. Germline V gene lookup returns CDR1 KGHSH and CDR2 LQKENI. CDR3 length equals 13 residues. CDR3: CASSPTGGDGYTF. The CDR3 region has the DNA TGTGCCAGCTCACCGACAGGAGGAGATGGCTACACCTTC.

For this clonotype: This CDR3 fails to terminate in the conserved phenylalanine or tryptophan, so it likely reflects a read error. No DNA is shown, since the ends of the CDR3 on it are uncertain; the CDR3 is the one TCRdb lists. The chain uses TRBV7-9 and TRBJ2-7; the table's TRBD2 call for D was not verified on the DNA. The CDR3 is 9 residues long, ends included. CDR1 and CDR2 (germline): SEHNR, FQNEAQ (reference sequence). The CDR3 is CASSSISAG.

This clonotype has a count of ten or more. The chain has TRBV12-3 or TRBV12-4 and TRBJ1-2; D gene uncertain. The CDR3 sequence is 15 residues long. With 1 base removed from V and 8 bases from J, the gap between germline ends came to 17 bases. CDR3 protein: CASSLGGAGDYGYTF. CDR3 bases: TGTGCCAGCAGTTTAGGAGGTGCAGGCGATTACGGCTACACCTTC.

The chain joins TRBV24-1 to TRBJ2-4, with 8 nucleotides matching TRBD2. With V trimmed by 7 bases and J by 1 base, 2 bases remained unmatched. Germline values: CDR1 KGHDR, CDR2 SFDVKD. CDR3 length equals 14 residues. CDR3 DNA sequence: TGTGCCACCAGGACTAGCGCGGCCAAAAACATTCAGTACTTC. Protein product: CATRTSAAKNIQYF.

The table lists this clonotype with many counts. The chain joins TRBV4-2 to TRBJ2-1, with D unresolved. CDR1 LGHNA and CDR2 YNFKEQ come from the germline V gene. V gave up 1 base and J gave up 10 bases, with 11 bases separating them. The CDR3 consists of 13 residues. The CDR3 nucleotides read TGTGCCAGCAGCCAAGGGATGGCCTCGGAGCAGTTCTTC. It encodes CASSQGMASEQFF.

CDR3 DNA sequence: TGTGCCAGACACAGCGGGAGGGGCGTCACCGGGGAGCTGTTTTTT. Translating gives CARHSGRGVTGELFF. The chain recombines TRBV9 with TRBJ2-2, with 10 bases lining up with TRBD2. CDR3 length equals 15 residues. The V and J ends lost 8 bases and 4 bases, in that order; junction bases with no gene match: 8. Germline lookup yields CDR1 SGDLS and CDR2 YYNGEE. The full variable domain, rest sourced from reference TRBV9 and TRBJ2-2, is DSGVTQTPKHLITATGQRVTLRCSPRSGDLSVYWYQQSLDQGLQFLIQYYNGEERAKGNILERFSAQQFPDLHSELNLSSLELGDSALYFCARHSGRGVTGELFFGEGSRLTVL.

V usage is TRBV12-3 or TRBV12-4 and J usage is TRBJ1-4; tentative D call: TRBD1 (6 bases). The CDR3 sequence is 17 residues long. Deletions cut 5 bases from V and 3 bases from J, with 19 bases between. In DNA form, the CDR3 reads TGTGCCAGCAGTACCTCGACAGGTGGTACGGCTAATGAAAAACTGTTTTTT. It codes for CASSTSTGGTANEKLFF.

In this sample, this clonotype turned up many times. This rearrangement joins TRBV28 to TRBJ1-2; 9 bases line up with TRBD1. Germline trimming cut 5 bases from V and 8 bases from J; bases unmatched to any gene: 9. This CDR3 comprises 14 residues. Germline V CDR1 and CDR2: MDHEN, SYDVKM. The CDR3 sequence: CASSLTGGGIGYTF. DNA of the CDR3: TGTGCCAGCAGTCTGACAGGGGGGGGCATAGGCTACACCTTC.

Turning to this clonotype: A much larger clone is a single base away; this may be a read error. The chain has TRBV2 and TRBJ2-2; D perhaps matches TRBD2 (7 bases). The CDR3 runs 16 residues. Germline CDR1 reads SNHLY; CDR2 reads FYNNEI. The chain's CDR3 is CTSKKQSRGAPGELFF. In DNA, the CDR3 is TGTACCAGCAAAAAACAGTCCCGGGGGGCCCCCGGGGAGCTGTTTTTT.

This rearrangement joins TRBV3-1 to TRBJ1-4; TRBD1 is a possible D gene (6 bases). From germline, CDR1 is LGHDT and CDR2 YNNKEL (reference sequence). Trimming left V 0 bases short and J 3 bases short, with 8 bases between. The CDR3 is made up of 15 amino acids. The CDR3 sequence: CASSQDGGPNEKLFF. The CDR3 DNA reads as TGTGCCAGCAGCCAAGACGGGGGGCCTAATGAAAAACTGTTTTTT.

CDR3 sequence: CSVAGGGETDTQYF. In DNA, the CDR3 is TGCAGCGTAGCGGGAGGAGGGGAAACAGATACGCAGTATTTT. V gene TRBV29-1 combines with J gene TRBJ2-3, with 9 bases aligning to TRBD2. From germline, CDR1 is SQVTM and CDR2 ANQGSEA. The CDR3 sequence is 14 residues long. V was pared by 6 bases and J by 3 bases, with 7 bases of the junction left unmatched.

The chain combines TRBV7-2 with TRBJ1-4; D is uncertain. The CDR3 totals 14 residues. Germline V gives CDR1 SGHTA, CDR2 FQGNSA. The V end was cut by 1 base, the J end by 7 bases, with 10 bases between. The DNA for the CDR3 is TGTGCCAGCAGCTTAGGGATAGCGGGTGAAAAACTGTTTTTT. This gives the protein CASSLGIAGEKLFF.

This clonotype was recorded at least ten times. The genes are TRBV20-1 and TRBJ2-1; D gene unclear. Germline V gene data show CDR1 as DFQATT and CDR2 as SNEGSKA (reference sequence). CDR3 length equals 10 residues. V gave up 5 bases and J gave up 8 bases, with 7 bases separating them. The CDR3 coding sequence is TGCAGTGCTGGGGTGGATGAGCAGTTCTTC. It yields the protein CSAGVDEQFF.

The genes are TRBV7-8 and TRBJ2-7, with 11 nucleotides matching TRBD1. The CDR3 contains 13 residues. V lost 11 bases to trimming and J lost 6 bases; unmatched junction nucleotides: 9. The germline V gene encodes CDR1 SGHVS and CDR2 FQNEAQ. The CDR3 sequence: CAARGTGGSEQYF. CDR3 DNA sequence: TGTGCCGCCCGCGGGACAGGGGGAAGCGAGCAGTACTTC.

This clonotype was seen at least ten times. This chain uses TRBV6-6 with TRBJ2-5; a possible D gene is TRBD1 (6 bases). V was shortened by 4 bases and J by 5 bases, with 14 bases between the two germline ends. The germline V gene has CDR1 MNHNY and CDR2 SVGAGI (reference sequence). The CDR3 length is 14 residues. CDR3 nucleotides: TGTGCCAGCAGTTTTGCAGGGGCTATGGAGACCCAGTACTTC. It encodes CASSFAGAMETQYF.